The rows below give T cell receptor beta chains drawn from one sample of a study of T cell changes during pregnancy in multiple sclerosis. Sequenced by immunoSEQ multiplex PCR; TCRdb stores in-frame clones only, minus some. Of nearly 80,000 clones in the sample, roughly 92% were seen once. Sequenced here: CD4+ T cells from peripheral blood mononuclear cells, sampled before pregnancy. The source is a female donor with multiple sclerosis, enrolled in a pregnancy study. Each CDR3 is given with its conserved first and last residue. Fields, in order: J gene, D gene, clone size, V gene, CDR3 protein, CDR3 DNA. D genes are given only for firm matches. Only part of the rows carry a size: once, few, many, or a class if the clone is expanded.

>TRBJ2-2|NA|NA|TRBV5-1
CASSLFRDTGELFF
TGCGCCAGCAGCCTGTTCCGGGACACCGGGGAGCTGTTTTTT
>TRBJ2-1|TRBD2|NA|TRBV5-1
CASSLILASDNEQFF
TGCGCCAGCAGCTTGATACTAGCGAGTGACAATGAGCAGTTCTTC
>TRBJ2-2|TRBD2|NA|TRBV30
CAWSVHPAGVSGTGELFF
TGTGCCTGGAGTGTACATCCAGCGGGAGTCTCGGGAACCGGGGAGCTGTTTTTT
>TRBJ2-3|TRBD2|NA|TRBV13
CASSFYSGSTDTQYF
TGTGCCAGCAGCTTTTATAGCGGGAGCACAGATACGCAGTATTTT
>TRBJ2-3|TRBD2|NA|TRBV2
CASSALAGGWTDTQYF
TGTGCCAGCAGTGCCCTAGCGGGAGGGTGGACAGATACGCAGTATTTT
>TRBJ1-5|NA|NA|TRBV19
CASHSAGVNNQPQHF
TGTGCCAGCCATTCCGCAGGTGTGAATAATCAGCCCCAGCATTTT
>TRBJ1-2|NA|NA|TRBV6-1
CASILLQQGYGYTF
TGTGCCAGCATTCTCCTCCAACAGGGCTATGGCTACACCTTC
>TRBJ1-4|NA|NA|TRBV30
CAWSRRGTNEKLFF
TGTGCCTGGAGCCGACGGGGTACTAATGAAAAACTGTTTTTT
>TRBJ2-5|NA|NA|TRBV7-8
CASSPPGGPVFQETQYF
TGTGCCAGCAGCCCCCCCGGGGGGCCAGTATTCCAAGAGACCCAGTACTTC
>TRBJ1-4|NA|NA|TRBV30
CAWSGSGQREKLFF
TGTGCCTGGAGTGGTTCAGGACAACGGGAAAAACTGTTTTTT
>TRBJ1-3|TRBD1|NA|TRBV4-2
CASSQEFGTGVLRPGNTIYF
TGTGCCAGCAGCCAAGAGTTCGGGACAGGGGTTCTACGACCTGGAAACACCATATATTTT
>TRBJ2-7|TRBD2|NA|TRBV5-1
CASSGSGRSSYEQYF
TGCGCCAGCAGCGGGAGCGGGAGAAGCTCCTACGAGCAGTACTTC
>TRBJ1-5|TRBD1|NA|TRBV28
CASSFAGGLNQPQHF
TGTGCCAGCAGTTTCGCAGGGGGCTTAAATCAGCCCCAGCATTTT
>TRBJ1-3|NA|NA|TRBV10-3
CAISGLGNTIYF
TGTGCCATCAGTGGACTTGGAAACACCATATATTTT
>TRBJ1-4|TRBD1|NA|TRBV27
CASSFVYPGQDNEKLFF
TGTGCCAGCAGTTTCGTTTATCCGGGACAGGATAATGAAAAACTGTTTTTT
>TRBJ2-7|TRBD1|NA|TRBV6-6
CASSPRDSSSYEQYF
TGTGCCAGCAGTCCCCGGGACAGTAGCTCCTACGAGCAGTACTTC
>TRBJ2-5|NA|NA|TRBV11-3
CASSSSVEETQYF
TGTGCCAGCAGCTCCTCCGTCGAAGAGACCCAGTACTTC
>TRBJ1-5|TRBD1|few|TRBV9
CASSVGTASYSNQPQHF
TGTGCCAGCAGCGTCGGGACAGCCTCGTATAGCAATCAGCCCCAGCATTTT
>TRBJ1-5|TRBD1|NA|TRBV10-3
CAISEQGNQPQHF
TGTGCCATCAGTGAACAGGGGAATCAGCCCCAGCATTTT
>TRBJ2-1|TRBD2|NA|TRBV27
CASSKGRWTTSGGSPYNEQFF
TGTGCCAGCAGTAAGGGACGGTGGACAACTAGCGGGGGGTCCCCATACAATGAGCAGTTCTTC
>TRBJ2-3|NA|NA|TRBV28
CASSSGPWTDTDTQYF
TGTGCCAGCAGTTCCGGGCCCTGGACAGACACAGATACGCAGTATTTT
>TRBJ2-1|NA|NA|TRBV7-9
CASSPLGRGGIQEQFF
TGTGCCAGCAGCCCCCTTGGGCGCGGCGGGATACAAGAGCAGTTCTTC
>TRBJ1-2|NA|NA|TRBV5-4
CASSLAVDANYGYTF
TGTGCCAGCAGCCTGGCGGTTGATGCTAACTATGGCTACACCTTC
>TRBJ2-6|NA|NA|TRBV30
CAWTEGANVLTF
TGTGCCTGGACGGAGGGGGCCAACGTCCTGACTTTC
>TRBJ2-3|TRBD2|NA|TRBV5-4
CASSPTSGGAQDTQYF
TGTGCCAGCAGCCCGACTAGCGGGGGGGCCCAGGATACGCAGTATTTT
>TRBJ2-1|TRBD2|NA|TRBV27
CASSGPPAGGIGEQFF
TGTGCCAGCAGTGGCCCCCCAGCGGGAGGGATTGGTGAGCAGTTCTTC
>TRBJ1-3|NA|NA|TRBV7-2
CASIRPGSGNTIYF
TGTGCCAGCATTCGGCCAGGGTCTGGAAACACCATATATTTT
>TRBJ2-7|TRBD1|NA|TRBV5-4
CASSLVGQGGREQYF
TGTGCCAGCAGCTTGGTAGGACAGGGTGGAAGAGAGCAGTACTTC
>TRBJ1-2|TRBD1|NA|TRBV2
CASSPGQGARGNYGYTF
TGTGCCAGCAGCCCCGGACAGGGGGCTCGTGGGAACTATGGCTACACCTTC
>TRBJ2-1|TRBD1|NA|TRBV19
CASSIRTGAGNEQFF
TGTGCCAGTAGTATCAGGACAGGGGCTGGTAATGAGCAGTTCTTC
>TRBJ1-1|NA|NA|TRBV5-1
CASSPGRGRYHTEAFF
TGCGCCAGCAGCCCGGGGAGGGGTAGGTATCACACTGAAGCTTTCTTT
>TRBJ2-1|TRBD2|once|TRBV6-4
CASSNGLAGGGWGEQFF
TGTGCCAGCAGCAATGGACTAGCGGGAGGAGGTTGGGGTGAGCAGTTCTTC
>TRBJ1-2|TRBD1|once|TRBV7-9
CASSFSGQGILYGYTF
TGTGCCAGCAGCTTTAGTGGACAGGGTATACTCTATGGCTACACCTTC
>TRBJ2-4|NA|NA|TRBV30
CAWSVGGKNIQYF
TGTGCCTGGAGTGTAGGCGGAAAAAACATTCAGTACTTC
>TRBJ1-3|TRBD1|NA|TRBV11-2
CASSLTGTGASSGNTIYF
TGTGCCAGCAGCTTAACAGGGACAGGGGCCAGCTCTGGAAACACCATATATTTT
>TRBJ2-2|NA|NA|TRBV7-8
CASSLGGGARGELFF
TGTGCCAGCAGCTTAGGGGGCGGGGCCCGCGGGGAGCTGTTTTTT
>TRBJ1-2|NA|NA|TRBV5-1
CASSSQGQDYGYTF
TGCGCCAGCAGCTCGCAGGGGCAGGACTATGGCTACACCTTC
>TRBJ1-1|TRBD1|NA|TRBV5-4
CASNRDRGMNTEAFF
TGTGCCAGCAACCGGGACAGGGGAATGAACACTGAAGCTTTCTTT
>TRBJ2-3|NA|few|TRBV7-9
CASSHAQAMTQYF
TGTGCCAGCAGCCACGCCCAGGCAATGACGCAGTATTTT
>TRBJ2-1|NA|NA|TRBV29-1
CSAAAGLARINEQFF
TGCAGCGCCGCGGCGGGGCTAGCGCGTATCAATGAGCAGTTCTTC
>TRBJ1-1|NA|NA|TRBV6-5
CASSYFSRATEAFF
TGTGCCAGCAGTTACTTTTCCCGAGCCACTGAAGCTTTCTTT
>TRBJ1-2|NA|NA|TRBV7-9
CASSLSEYTF
TGTGCCAGCAGCTTATCCGAGTACACCTTC
>TRBJ2-3|NA|NA|TRBV21-1
CASSPPTGTGCKDTQYF
TGTGCCAGCAGCCCTCCGACCGGGACAGGGTGTAAAGATACGCAGTATTTT
>TRBJ1-4|TRBD1|NA|TRBV18
CASSHPGTEPFF
TGTGCCAGCTCCCATCCGGGGACAGAGCCGTTTTTT
>TRBJ2-7|NA|NA|TRBV18
CASSRQSSYEQYF
TGTGCCAGCTCCAGACAAAGCTCCTACGAGCAGTACTTC
>TRBJ2-7|NA|NA|TRBV2
CASSGAGASSYEQYF
TGTGCCAGCAGTGGTGCGGGGGCAAGCTCCTACGAGCAGTACTTC
>TRBJ2-2|NA|NA|TRBV19
CASRNPRGNHRTGELFF
TGTGCCAGTAGGAACCCCCGAGGGAATCATAGGACCGGGGAGCTGTTTTTT
>TRBJ1-4|NA|NA|TRBV30
CAWGGKREKLFF
TGTGCCTGGGGCGGGAAGAGAGAAAAACTGTTTTTT
>TRBJ1-1|NA|NA|TRBV2
CASSATEVNTEAFF
TGTGCCAGCAGCGCGACAGAAGTGAACACTGAAGCTTTCTTT
>TRBJ1-1|TRBD1|NA|TRBV5-1
CASTLSDWGQGNTEAFF
TGCGCCAGCACCCTGTCCGATTGGGGACAGGGTAACACTGAAGCTTTCTTT